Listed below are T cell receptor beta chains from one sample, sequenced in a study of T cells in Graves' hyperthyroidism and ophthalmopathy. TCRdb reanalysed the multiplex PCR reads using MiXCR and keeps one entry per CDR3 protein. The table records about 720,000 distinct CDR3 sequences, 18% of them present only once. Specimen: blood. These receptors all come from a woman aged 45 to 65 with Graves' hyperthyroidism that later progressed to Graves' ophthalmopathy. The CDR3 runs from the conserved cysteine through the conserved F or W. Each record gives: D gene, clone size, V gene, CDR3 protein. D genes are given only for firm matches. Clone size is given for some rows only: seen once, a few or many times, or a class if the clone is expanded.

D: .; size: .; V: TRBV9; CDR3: CASSEGLLPYEQYF
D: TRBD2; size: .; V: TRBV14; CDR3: CASSPGLAGETQYF
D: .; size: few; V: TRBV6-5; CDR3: CASSYRDREYEQYF
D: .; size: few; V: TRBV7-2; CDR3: CASSDPRDGHCNEQFF
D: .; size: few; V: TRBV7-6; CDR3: CASSPGTPSTSYEQYF
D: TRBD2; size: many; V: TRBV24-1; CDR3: CATSDTGLEIGETQYF
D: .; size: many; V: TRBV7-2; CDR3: CASSSAGYSPLHF
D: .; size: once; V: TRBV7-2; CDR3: CASSPRGVSMGAEAFF
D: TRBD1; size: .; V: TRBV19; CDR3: CASSSNHRGYGYTF
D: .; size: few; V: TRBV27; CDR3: CASSPSTAYNSPLHF
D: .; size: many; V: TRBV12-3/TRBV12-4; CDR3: CASNLLQGLYTDTQYF
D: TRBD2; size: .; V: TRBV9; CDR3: CASSTQRGASTDTQYF
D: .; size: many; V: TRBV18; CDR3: CASSPPRADSYEQYF
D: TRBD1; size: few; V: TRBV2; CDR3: CASRITGAGGYGYTF
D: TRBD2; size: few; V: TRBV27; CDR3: CASSLLEASGDFTDTQYF
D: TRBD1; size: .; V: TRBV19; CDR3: CASSIDPYRGSSDTQYF
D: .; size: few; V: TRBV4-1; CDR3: CASSLGRAENYGYTF
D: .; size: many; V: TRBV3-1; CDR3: CASSQSSGSQQYF
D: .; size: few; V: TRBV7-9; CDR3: CASSSKATYGYTF
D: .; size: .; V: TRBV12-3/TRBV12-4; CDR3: CAGSFSLNTEAFF
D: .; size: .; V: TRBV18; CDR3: CASTSLGGGTEAFF
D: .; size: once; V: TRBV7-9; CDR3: CASSLRSANTEAFF
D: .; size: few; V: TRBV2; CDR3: CASAQISNQPQHF
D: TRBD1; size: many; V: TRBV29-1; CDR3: CSVGTGTGDGTEAFF
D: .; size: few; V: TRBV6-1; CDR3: CATTLTGATNTGELFF
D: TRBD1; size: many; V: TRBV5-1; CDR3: CASKSGGGVDTEAFF
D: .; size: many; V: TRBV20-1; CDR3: CSASVVRDEETQYF
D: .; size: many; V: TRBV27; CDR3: CASSLSGGAVQYF
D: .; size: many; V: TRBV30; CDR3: CAWSRREGQYF
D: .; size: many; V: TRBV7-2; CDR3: CASSLVAGQGRNNEQFF
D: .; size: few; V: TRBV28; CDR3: CASSFNRVLVGSPLHF
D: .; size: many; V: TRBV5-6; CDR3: CASSHGRTVSYEQYF
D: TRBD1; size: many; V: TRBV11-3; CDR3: CASSKYTGGEGEETQYF
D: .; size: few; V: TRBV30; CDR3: CAWGGGVPPNEQYF
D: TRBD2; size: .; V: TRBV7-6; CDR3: CASSLGLAGAYQETQYF
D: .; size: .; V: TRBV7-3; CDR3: CASSLRTDPGELFF
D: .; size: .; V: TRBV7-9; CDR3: CASSQGDWEKLFF
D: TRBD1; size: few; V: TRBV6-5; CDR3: CASSLFRDRGFHSPLHF
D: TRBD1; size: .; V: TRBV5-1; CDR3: CASSLTTGEIEKLFF
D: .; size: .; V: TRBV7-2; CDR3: CARETENYGYAF
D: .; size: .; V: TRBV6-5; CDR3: CASSHSGDSGKSNYGYTF
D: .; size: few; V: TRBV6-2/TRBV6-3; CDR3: CASSRGPGAGNTIYF
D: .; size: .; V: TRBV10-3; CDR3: CAISGSGGTEAFF
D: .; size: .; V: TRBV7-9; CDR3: CASSLETQGIQNEKLFF
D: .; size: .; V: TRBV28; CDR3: CASKHNRDRRTEAFF
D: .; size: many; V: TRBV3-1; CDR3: CASRRGWGKQETQYF
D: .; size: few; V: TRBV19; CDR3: CASSIDRNTEAFF
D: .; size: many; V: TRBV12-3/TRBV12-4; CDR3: CASSLGRTTNEKLFF
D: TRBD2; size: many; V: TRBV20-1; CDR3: CSARVESGGVTDTQYF